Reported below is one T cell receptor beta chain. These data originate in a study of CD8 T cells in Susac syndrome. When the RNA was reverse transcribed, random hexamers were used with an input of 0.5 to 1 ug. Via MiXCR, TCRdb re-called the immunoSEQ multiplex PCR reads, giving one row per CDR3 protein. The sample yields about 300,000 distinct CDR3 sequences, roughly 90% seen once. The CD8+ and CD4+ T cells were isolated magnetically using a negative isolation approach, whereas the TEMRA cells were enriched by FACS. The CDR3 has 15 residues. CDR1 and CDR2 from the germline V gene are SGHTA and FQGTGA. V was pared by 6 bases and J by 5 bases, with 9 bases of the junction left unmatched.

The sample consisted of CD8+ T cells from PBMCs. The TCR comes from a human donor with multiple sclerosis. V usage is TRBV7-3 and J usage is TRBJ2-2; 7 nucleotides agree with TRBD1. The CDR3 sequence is CASRTQGPGTGELFF. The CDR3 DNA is TGTGCCAGCAGGACACAGGGGCCGGGGACCGGGGAGCTGTTTTTT.